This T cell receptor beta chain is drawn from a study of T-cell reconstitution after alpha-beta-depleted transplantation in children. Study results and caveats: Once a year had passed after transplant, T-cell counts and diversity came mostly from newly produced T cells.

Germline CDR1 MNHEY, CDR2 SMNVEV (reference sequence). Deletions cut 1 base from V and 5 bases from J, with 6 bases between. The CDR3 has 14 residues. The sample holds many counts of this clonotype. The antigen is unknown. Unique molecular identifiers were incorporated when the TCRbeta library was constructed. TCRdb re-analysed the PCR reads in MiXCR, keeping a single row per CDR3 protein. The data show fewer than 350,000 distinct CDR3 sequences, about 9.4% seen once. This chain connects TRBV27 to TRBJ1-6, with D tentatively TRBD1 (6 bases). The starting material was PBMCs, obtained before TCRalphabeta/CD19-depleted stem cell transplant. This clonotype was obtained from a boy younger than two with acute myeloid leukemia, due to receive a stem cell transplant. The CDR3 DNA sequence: TGTGCCAGCAGTTTATGGGACAATAATTCACCCCTCCACTTT. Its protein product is CASSLWDNNSPLHF.